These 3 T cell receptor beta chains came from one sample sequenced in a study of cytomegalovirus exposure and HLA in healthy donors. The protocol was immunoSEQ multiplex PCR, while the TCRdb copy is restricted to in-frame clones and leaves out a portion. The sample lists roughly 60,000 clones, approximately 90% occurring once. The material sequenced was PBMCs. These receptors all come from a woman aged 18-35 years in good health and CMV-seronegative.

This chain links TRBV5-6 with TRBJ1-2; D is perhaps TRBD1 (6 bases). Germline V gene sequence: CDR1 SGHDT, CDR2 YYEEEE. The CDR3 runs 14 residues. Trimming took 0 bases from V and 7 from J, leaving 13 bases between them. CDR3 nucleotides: TGTGCCAGCAGCTTGGGGGACCCAGGGGTTGGCTACACCTTC. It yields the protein CASSLGDPGVGYTF. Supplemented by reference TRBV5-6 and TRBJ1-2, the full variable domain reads DAGVTQSPTHLIKTRGQQVTLRCSPKSGHDTVSWYQQALGQGPQFIFQYYEEEERQRGNFPDRFSGHQFPNYSSELNVNALLLGDSALYLCASSLGDPGVGYTFGSGTRLTVV.

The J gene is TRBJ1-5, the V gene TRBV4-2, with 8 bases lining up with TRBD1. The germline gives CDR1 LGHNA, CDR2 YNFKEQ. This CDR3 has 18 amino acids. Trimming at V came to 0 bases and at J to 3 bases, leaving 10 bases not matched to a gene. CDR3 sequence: CASSQEAGGIPPNQPQHF. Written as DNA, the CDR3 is TGTGCCAGCAGCCAAGAAGCAGGGGGCATACCTCCCAATCAGCCCCAGCATTTT.

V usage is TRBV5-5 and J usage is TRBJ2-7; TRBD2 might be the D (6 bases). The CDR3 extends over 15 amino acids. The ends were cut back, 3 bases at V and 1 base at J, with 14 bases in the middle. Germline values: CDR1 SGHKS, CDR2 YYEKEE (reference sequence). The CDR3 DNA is TGTGCCAGCAGCTGGGGTTTGGAGGGATCCTACGAGCAGTACTTC. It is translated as CASSWGLEGSYEQYF.